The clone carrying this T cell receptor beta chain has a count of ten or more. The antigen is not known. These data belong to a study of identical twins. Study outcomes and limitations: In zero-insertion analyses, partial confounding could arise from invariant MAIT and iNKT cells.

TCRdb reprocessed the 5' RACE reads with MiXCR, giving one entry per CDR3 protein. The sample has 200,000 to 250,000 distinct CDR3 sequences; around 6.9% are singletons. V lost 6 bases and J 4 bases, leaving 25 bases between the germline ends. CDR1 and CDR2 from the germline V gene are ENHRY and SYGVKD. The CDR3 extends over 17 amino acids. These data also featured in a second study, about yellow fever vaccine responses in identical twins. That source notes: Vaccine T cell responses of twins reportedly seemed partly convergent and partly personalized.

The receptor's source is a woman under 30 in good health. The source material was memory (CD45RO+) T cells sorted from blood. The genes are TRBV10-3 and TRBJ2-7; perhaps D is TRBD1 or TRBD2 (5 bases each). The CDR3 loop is CAISETGRLNGGYEQYF. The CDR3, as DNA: TGTGCCATCAGCGAAACGGGACGCCTTAATGGCGGGTACGAGCAGTACTTC.